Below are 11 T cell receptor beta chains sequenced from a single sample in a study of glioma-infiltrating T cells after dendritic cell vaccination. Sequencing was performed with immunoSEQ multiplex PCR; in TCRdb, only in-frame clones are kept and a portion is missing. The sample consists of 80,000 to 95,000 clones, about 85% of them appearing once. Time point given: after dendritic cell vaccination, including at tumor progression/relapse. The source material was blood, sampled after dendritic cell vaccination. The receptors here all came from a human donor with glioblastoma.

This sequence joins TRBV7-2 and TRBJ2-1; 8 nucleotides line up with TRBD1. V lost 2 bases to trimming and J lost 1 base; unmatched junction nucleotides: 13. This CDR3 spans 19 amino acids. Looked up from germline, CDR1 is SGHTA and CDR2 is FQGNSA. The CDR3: CASSLSATGVFHSYNEQFF. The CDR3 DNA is TGTGCCAGCAGCTTAAGCGCGACAGGGGTATTCCATTCCTACAATGAGCAGTTCTTC.

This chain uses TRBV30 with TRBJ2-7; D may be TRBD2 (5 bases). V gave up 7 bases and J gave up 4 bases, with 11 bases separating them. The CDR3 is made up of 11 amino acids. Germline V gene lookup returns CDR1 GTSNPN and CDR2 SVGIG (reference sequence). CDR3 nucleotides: TGTGCCTCTGGTGGAGGTTACGAGCAGTACTTC. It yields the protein CASGGGYEQYF. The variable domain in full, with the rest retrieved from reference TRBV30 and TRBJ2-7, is SQTIHQWPATLVQPVGSPLSLECTVEGTSNPNLYWYRQAAGRGLQLLFYSVGIGQISSEVPQNLSASRPQDRQFILSSKKLLLSDSGFYLCASGGGYEQYFGPGTRLTVT.

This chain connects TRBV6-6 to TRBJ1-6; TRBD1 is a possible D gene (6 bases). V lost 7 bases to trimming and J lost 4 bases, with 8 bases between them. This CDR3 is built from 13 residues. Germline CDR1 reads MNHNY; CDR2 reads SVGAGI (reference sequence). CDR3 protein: CASTGTYNSPLHF. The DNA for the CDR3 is TGTGCCAGCACCGGGACATATAATTCACCCCTCCACTTT.

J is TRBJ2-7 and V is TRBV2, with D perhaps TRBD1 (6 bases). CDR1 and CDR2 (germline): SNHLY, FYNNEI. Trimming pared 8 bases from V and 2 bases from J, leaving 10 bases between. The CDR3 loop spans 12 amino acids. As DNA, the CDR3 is TGTGCCAGCCGGACAGAACCCTACGAGCAGTACTTC. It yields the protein CASRTEPYEQYF.

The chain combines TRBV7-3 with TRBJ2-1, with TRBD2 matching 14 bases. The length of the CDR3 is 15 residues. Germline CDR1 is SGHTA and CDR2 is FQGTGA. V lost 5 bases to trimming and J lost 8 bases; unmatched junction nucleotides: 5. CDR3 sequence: CASSPGLAGVHEQFF. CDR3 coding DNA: TGTGCCAGCAGCCCGGGACTAGCGGGAGTGCATGAGCAGTTCTTC.

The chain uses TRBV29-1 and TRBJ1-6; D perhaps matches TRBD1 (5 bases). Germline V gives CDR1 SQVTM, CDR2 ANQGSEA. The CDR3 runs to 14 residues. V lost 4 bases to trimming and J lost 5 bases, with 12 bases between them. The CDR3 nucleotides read TGCAGCGTTGCGGACACCTATGATAATTCACCCCTCCACTTT. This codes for CSVADTYDNSPLHF.

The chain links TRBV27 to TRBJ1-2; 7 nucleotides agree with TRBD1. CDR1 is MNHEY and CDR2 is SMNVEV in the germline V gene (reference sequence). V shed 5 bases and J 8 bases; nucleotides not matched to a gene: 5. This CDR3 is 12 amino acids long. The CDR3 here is CASSTLTGGYTF. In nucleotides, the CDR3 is TGTGCCAGCAGTACCCTGACAGGGGGCTACACCTTC.

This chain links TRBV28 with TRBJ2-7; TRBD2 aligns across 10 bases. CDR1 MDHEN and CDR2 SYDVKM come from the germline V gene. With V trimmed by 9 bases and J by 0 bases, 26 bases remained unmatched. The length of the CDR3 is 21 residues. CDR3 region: CASPPPPSSGSRLSNSYEQYF. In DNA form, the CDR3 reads TGTGCCAGTCCTCCTCCCCCCTCTAGCGGGAGCCGACTCTCAAACTCCTACGAGCAGTACTTC.

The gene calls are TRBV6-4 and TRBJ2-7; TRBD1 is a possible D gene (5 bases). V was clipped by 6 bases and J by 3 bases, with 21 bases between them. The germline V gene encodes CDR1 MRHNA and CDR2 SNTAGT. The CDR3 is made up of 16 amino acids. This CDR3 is CASRLCTIQEHYEQYF. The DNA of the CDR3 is TGTGCCAGCAGACTCTGCACTATACAGGAGCACTACGAGCAGTACTTC.

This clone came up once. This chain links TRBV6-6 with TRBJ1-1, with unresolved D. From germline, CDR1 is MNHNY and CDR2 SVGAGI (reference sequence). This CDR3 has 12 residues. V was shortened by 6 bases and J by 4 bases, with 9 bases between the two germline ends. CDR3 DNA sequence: TGTGCCAGCAGCCCCTTGTCCACTGAAGCTTTCTTT. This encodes CASSPLSTEAFF.

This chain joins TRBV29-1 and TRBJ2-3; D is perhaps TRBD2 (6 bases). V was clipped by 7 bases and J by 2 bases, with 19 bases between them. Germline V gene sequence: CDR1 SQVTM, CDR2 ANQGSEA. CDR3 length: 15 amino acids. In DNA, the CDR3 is TGCAGCGGATCCGGGACTCCACGGAACACAGATACGCAGTATTTT. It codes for CSGSGTPRNTDTQYF.